Presented here are 30 T cell receptor beta chains from one specimen sequenced in a study of cytomegalovirus exposure and HLA in healthy donors. PCR was performed using 60 Vbeta and 13 Jbeta primers. Data came from immunoSEQ multiplex PCR; TCRdb stores just in-frame clones and leaves some out. Counted here are about 110,000 clones, 79% occurring once; the ten biggest clones make up 2.5% to 3.5%. The material sequenced was PBMCs. These receptors were taken from a woman between 40 and 55 years old in good health and CMV-seronegative.

This clone has just a few counts. The J gene is TRBJ1-1, the V gene TRBV7-2; 9 bases are shared with TRBD1. The CDR3 is 15 residues long. CDR1 is SGHTA, CDR2 FQGNSA, per germline. V was pared by 5 bases and J by 5 bases, with 9 bases of the junction left unmatched. The CDR3 nucleotides are TGTGCCAGCAGCCTCCGGGGACAGGGAAGGACTGAAGCTTTCTTT. It yields the protein CASSLRGQGRTEAFF. The full variable domain, its missing parts supplied by reference TRBV7-2 and TRBJ1-1, is GAGVSQSPSNKVTEKGKDVELRCDPISGHTALYWYRQSLGQGLEFLIYFQGNSAPDKSGLPSDRFSAERTGGSVSTLTIQRTQQEDSAVYLCASSLRGQGRTEAFFGQGTRLTVV.

The rearrangement joins TRBV5-6 to TRBJ2-7; possibly TRBD1 for D (6 bases). The V gene's germline CDR1 is SGHDT and CDR2 YYEEEE. This CDR3 contains 12 residues. Trimming shortened V by 4 bases and J by 9 bases, and 14 bases separated the two germline ends. CDR3 amino acids: CASSHDRRVQYF. Here the CDR3 DNA reads TGTGCCAGCAGCCACGACAGGCGGGTGCAGTACTTC.

The J gene is TRBJ1-4, the V gene TRBV6-1; no clear D. Trimming left V 6 bases short and J 8 bases short, with 16 bases between. CDR3 length equals 14 residues. Germline assignment: CDR1 MNHNS and CDR2 SASEGT. CDR3 DNA sequence: TGTGCCAGCAGCTCCGGGTCTCTCTCGGAAAAACTGTTTTTT. It is translated as CASSSGSLSEKLFF.

This clone has a single count. This sequence joins TRBV10-3 and TRBJ2-1; TRBD2 matches at 10 bases. The CDR3 spans 16 residues. Germline CDR1 ENHRY, CDR2 SYGVKD. V dropped 1 base and J dropped 12; count of bases not matched to a gene: 12. CDR3 region: CAISEFTSGISGWQFF. The CDR3 nucleotides read TGTGCCATCAGTGAGTTTACTAGCGGGATCAGTGGGTGGCAGTTCTTC.

The chain uses TRBV9 and TRBJ1-6; D is uncertain. The CDR3 spans 14 residues. Trimming stripped 0 bases from V and 8 bases from J, with 9 bases between. The germline gives CDR1 SGDLS, CDR2 YYNGEE. CDR3 residues: CASSVVGSDSPLHF. The CDR3 DNA reads as TGTGCCAGCAGCGTAGTCGGAAGCGATTCACCCCTCCACTTT.

This clone appeared a single time. The genes are TRBV5-1 and TRBJ2-1, with a weak D call TRBD1 (5 bases). V was clipped by 0 bases and J by 8 bases, with 15 bases between them. CDR1 and CDR2 (germline): SGHRS, YFSETQ. The CDR3 runs to 15 residues. The CDR3 DNA sequence: TGCGCCAGCAGCTTGGGCCAGGGTAGCATGGATGAGCAGTTCTTC. Residues: CASSLGQGSMDEQFF.

The CDR3 sequence is CAIREGQGEIDTQYF. DNA for the CDR3: TGTGCCATCAGAGAGGGACAGGGGGAGATAGATACGCAGTATTTT. J is TRBJ2-3 and V is TRBV10-3; TRBD1 aligns across 11 bases. Unmatched junction bases numbered 7, after V lost 6 bases and J lost 5 bases. The CDR3 contains 15 residues. Germline CDR1 is ENHRY and CDR2 is SYGVKD.

The V call is TRBV27, the J call TRBJ2-7; 9 bases line up with TRBD1. V lost 3 bases and J lost 3; bases outside the gene matches: 6. Germline V gene data show CDR1 as MNHEY and CDR2 as SMNVEV (reference sequence). The CDR3 sequence is 15 residues long. CDR3 DNA sequence: TGTGCCAGCAGTTTTGTGGTGGGACAGGGCTACGAGCAGTACTTC. Translating gives CASSFVVGQGYEQYF.

The gene calls are TRBV6-1 and TRBJ1-5; no definite D call. Trimming stripped 0 bases from V and 3 bases from J, with 6 bases between. Germline CDR1 and CDR2: MNHNS and SASEGT. The CDR3 covers 14 residues. Here the CDR3 DNA reads TGTGCCAGCAGTGAAGCGAGACTCAATCAGCCCCAGCATTTT. It yields the protein CASSEARLNQPQHF.

The table lists this clone with a count of one. V usage is TRBV30 and J usage is TRBJ1-3; perhaps TRBD1 as D (5 bases). This CDR3 is 14 amino acids long. The V end lost 0 bases, the J end lost 4 bases, and 10 bases lay between the germline ends. Looked up from germline, CDR1 is GTSNPN and CDR2 is SVGIG (reference sequence). The chain's CDR3 is CAWSVLGLGNTIYF. CDR3 nucleotides: TGTGCCTGGAGTGTATTGGGACTCGGAAACACCATATATTTT. Combining the CDR3 with reference TRBV30 and TRBJ1-3 gives the whole variable domain SQTIHQWPATLVQPVGSPLSLECTVEGTSNPNLYWYRQAAGRGLQLLFYSVGIGQISSEVPQNLSASRPQDRQFILSSKKLLLSDSGFYLCAWSVLGLGNTIYFGEGSWLTVV.

This clone was seen more than once but under ten times. The J gene is TRBJ2-2, the V gene TRBV28; D gene unclear. The germline V and J ends were trimmed by 3 bases and 6 bases, with 8 bases remaining between them. The CDR3 loop spans 13 amino acids. Germline V gene lookup returns CDR1 MDHEN and CDR2 SYDVKM. This CDR3 reads CASSLGLPGELFF. In DNA form, the CDR3 reads TGTGCCAGCAGTTTGGGCTTACCCGGGGAGCTGTTTTTT. Using reference TRBV28 and TRBJ2-2 for the parts outside the CDR3, the full variable domain is DVKVTQSSRYLVKRTGEKVFLECVQDMDHENMFWYRQDPGLGLRLIYFSYDVKMKEKGDIPEGYSVSREKKERFSLILESASTNQTSMYLCASSLGLPGELFFGEGSRLTVL.

Remarks on this clone: The junction shows a germline mismatch at one end, possibly a read error. This chain links TRBV5-1 with TRBJ2-2, with 11 bases aligning to TRBD2. CDR3 length: 18 amino acids. Per the germline V gene, CDR1 is SGHRS and CDR2 is YFSETQ. The CDR3 DNA follows: TGCGCCAGCAGCGAAGACGGTAGCGGGAGGGCCGGGGCCGGGGAGCTGCTTTTT. Its protein product is CASSEDGSGRAGAGELLF.

The chain joins TRBV4-3 to TRBJ1-1; D is undetermined. The CDR3 covers 13 residues. Trimming removed 4 bases from V and 2 bases from J, with 8 bases in between. The germline V gene encodes CDR1 LGHNA and CDR2 YSLEER. The CDR3 loop is CASSPRANTEAFF. CDR3 coding DNA: TGCGCCAGCAGCCCCCGCGCAAACACTGAAGCTTTCTTT.

The chain couples TRBV5-1 to TRBJ2-3; 7 nucleotides match TRBD2. CDR3 length: 15 amino acids. CDR1 is SGHRS, CDR2 YFSETQ, per germline. Trimming cost V 5 bases and J 0 bases; bases outside gene matches: 6. CDR3 coding DNA: TGCGCCAGCAGTCGGTCTAGCGGTAGCACAGATACGCAGTATTTT. This sequence encodes CASSRSSGSTDTQYF.

This chain uses TRBV11-2 with TRBJ2-1; no firm D call. The CDR3 is 14 amino acids. V lost 0 bases and J 10 bases, leaving 13 bases between the germline ends. The germline V gene encodes CDR1 SGHAT and CDR2 FQNNGV. CDR3 region: CASSLDRAFDEQFF. CDR3 sequence (DNA): TGTGCCAGCAGCTTAGATCGAGCGTTCGACGAGCAGTTCTTC.

The chain has TRBV27 and TRBJ2-1; weak D call: TRBD1 (5 bases). CDR3 size: 15 residues. Germline assignment: CDR1 MNHEY and CDR2 SMNVEV (reference sequence). V lost 5 bases and J 0 bases, leaving 11 bases between the germline ends. In DNA form, the CDR3 reads TGTGCCAGCAGTCCGAGCACAGGCTCCTACAATGAGCAGTTCTTC. As protein: CASSPSTGSYNEQFF.

V is TRBV6-1 and J is TRBJ2-4; a possible D gene is TRBD2 (5 bases). Per the germline V gene, CDR1 is MNHNS and CDR2 is SASEGT. The V end was cut by 6 bases, the J end by 3 bases, with 9 bases between. The CDR3 contains 13 residues. CDR3 sequence: CASSAGVKNIQYF. The CDR3 DNA sequence: TGTGCCAGCAGCGCCGGGGTCAAAAACATTCAGTACTTC.

This clone was counted a single time. This sequence joins TRBV5-1 and TRBJ2-1; 8 positions match TRBD2. CDR3 size: 16 residues. Germline-derived CDR1 and CDR2 are SGHRS and YFSETQ. V shed 6 bases, J shed 0 bases, and the junction held 8 bases outside the gene matches. The CDR3, as DNA: TGCGCCAGCACGGGGGGGCACCCGAGCTCCTACAATGAGCAGTTCTTC. Its translation: CASTGGHPSSYNEQFF. Filled out from reference TRBV5-1 and TRBJ2-1, the complete variable domain reads KAGVTQTPRYLIKTRGQQVTLSCSPISGHRSVSWYQQTPGQGLQFLFEYFSETQRNKGNFPGRFSGRQFSNSRSEMNVSTLELGDSALYLCASTGGHPSSYNEQFFGPGTRLTVL.

The chain joins TRBV6-6 to TRBJ2-7; D perhaps matches TRBD2 (6 bases). There are 15 residues in the CDR3. The germline V gene has CDR1 MNHNY and CDR2 SVGAGI (reference sequence). Trimming stripped 2 bases from V and 9 bases from J, with 20 bases between. The CDR3 region has the DNA TGTGCCAGCAGTTACGGGAGAGGGGTTGAAGCGGGGCAGTACTTC. This sequence encodes CASSYGRGVEAGQYF.

The chain links TRBV7-9 to TRBJ2-6; D gene unclear. CDR3 size: 16 residues. Germline V gives CDR1 SEHNR, CDR2 FQNEAQ (reference sequence). V was clipped by 7 bases and J by 0 bases, with 13 bases between them. CDR3 DNA: TGTGCCAGCATCCTCGGTAGCCCCTCTGGGGCCAACGTCCTGACTTTC. Residues: CASILGSPSGANVLTF.

J is TRBJ2-1 and V is TRBV7-9, with 7 bases lining up with TRBD2. V gave up 0 bases and J gave up 3 bases; unmatched junction bases: 2. Germline V gives CDR1 SEHNR, CDR2 FQNEAQ (reference sequence). This CDR3 is 15 amino acids long. For the CDR3, the DNA is TGTGCCAGCAGCTTAGCTGCGGGAGTCTACAATGAGCAGTTCTTC. It yields the protein CASSLAAGVYNEQFF. Supplemented by reference TRBV7-9 and TRBJ2-1, the full variable domain reads DTGVSQNPRHKITKRGQNVTFRCDPISEHNRLYWYRQTLGQGPEFLTYFQNEAQLEKSRLLSDRFSAERPKGSFSTLEIQRTEQGDSAMYLCASSLAAGVYNEQFFGPGTRLTVL.

The rearrangement uses TRBV18 and TRBJ2-1; D is ambiguous. The V and J ends lost 3 bases and 3 bases respectively, with 12 bases between them. Germline values: CDR1 KGHSH, CDR2 LQKENI. The CDR3 loop spans 15 amino acids. This CDR3 is CASSPPGYNYNEQFF. CDR3 DNA sequence: TGTGCCAGCTCACCCCCAGGCTACAACTACAATGAGCAGTTCTTC.

In regard to this clone: Compared with germline, one end of the junction differs, possibly owing to a read error. This chain links TRBV7-9 with TRBJ1-1; D possibly corresponds to TRBD1 (6 bases). The germline V gene has CDR1 SEHNR and CDR2 FQNEAQ (reference sequence). CDR3 length: 14 amino acids. The CDR3 DNA reads as TGTTCCAGCAGCTGGACAGTTATGAACACTGAAGCTTTCTTT. Translating it yields CSSSWTVMNTEAFF. The entire variable domain, with the rest obtained from reference TRBV7-9 and TRBJ1-1, is as follows: DTGVSQNPRHKITKRGQNVTFRCDPISEHNRLYWYRQTLGQGPEFLTYFQNEAQLEKSRLLSDRFSAERPKGSFSTLEIQRTEQGDSAMYLCSSSWTVMNTEAFFGQGTRLTVV.

This chain uses TRBV15 with TRBJ1-1; unclear D gene. Germline CDR1 and CDR2: LNHNV and YYDKDF (reference sequence). V lost 0 bases to trimming and J lost 3 bases, with 11 bases between them. CDR3 length equals 15 residues. CDR3 nucleotide sequence: TGTGCCACCAGCAGAGAAGGAGTACAATACACTGAAGCTTTCTTT. Translated, it gives CATSREGVQYTEAFF. Using reference TRBV15 and TRBJ1-1 for the parts outside the CDR3, the full variable domain is DAMVIQNPRYQVTQFGKPVTLSCSQTLNHNVMYWYQQKSSQAPKLLFHYYDKDFNNEADTPDNFQSRRPNTSFCFLDIRSPGLGDTAMYLCATSREGVQYTEAFFGQGTRLTVV.

This chain joins TRBV27 and TRBJ1-5, with TRBD1 identical over 10 bases. The V gene's germline CDR1 is MNHEY and CDR2 SMNVEV (reference sequence). With 6 bases clipped from V and 3 bases from J, the junction kept 20 bases outside the gene matches. CDR3 length: 20 residues. CDR3: CASSPFKGDRGPIPNQPQHF. Written as DNA, the CDR3 is TGTGCCAGCAGCCCTTTTAAGGGGGACAGGGGCCCCATACCCAATCAGCCCCAGCATTTT.

This clone is a singleton in its sample. The chain uses TRBV15 and TRBJ2-3; 9 bases map to TRBD1. The CDR3 has 17 amino acids. The germline CDR1 and CDR2 sequences are LNHNV and YYDKDF (reference sequence). With V trimmed by 2 bases and J by 4 bases, 10 bases remained unmatched. The DNA for the CDR3 is TGTGCCACCAGCAGAAGTTCCGGGACAGGGAGGGCAGATACGCAGTATTTT. Translated, it gives CATSRSSGTGRADTQYF. The full variable domain, completed using reference TRBV15 and TRBJ2-3, is DAMVIQNPRYQVTQFGKPVTLSCSQTLNHNVMYWYQQKSSQAPKLLFHYYDKDFNNEADTPDNFQSRRPNTSFCFLDIRSPGLGDTAMYLCATSRSSGTGRADTQYFGPGTRLTVL.

J is TRBJ1-1 and V is TRBV29-1; perhaps TRBD1 as D (5 bases). Germline V lookup: CDR1 SQVTM, CDR2 ANQGSEA. V shed 1 base and J shed 4 bases, with 13 bases lying between them. The CDR3 is made up of 14 amino acids. This chain's CDR3 is CSVEVGGSGTEAFF. CDR3 DNA sequence: TGCAGCGTTGAAGTGGGGGGTTCGGGCACTGAAGCTTTCTTT.

V gene TRBV4-3 combines with J gene TRBJ1-4; 12 bases match TRBD1. The germline V gene has CDR1 LGHNA and CDR2 YSLEER. CDR3 length: 17 residues. Trimming took 3 bases from V and 10 from J; bases not matched to a gene: 12. The CDR3, as DNA: TGCGCCAGCAGCCAGGAGCCGCCGGGACAGGGGGCGGGAAAACTGTTTTTT. Translating it yields CASSQEPPGQGAGKLFF.

This sequence joins TRBV5-1 and TRBJ1-1, with 8 bases identical to TRBD1. Germline CDR1 SGHRS, CDR2 YFSETQ. CDR3 length: 17 residues. The junction had 16 bases not matched to a gene; V was cut back by 4 bases and J by 5 bases. Written as DNA, the CDR3 is TGCGCCAGCAGCAGGACAGGGATCTCCATGAAGTATACTGAAGCTTTCTTT. It yields the protein CASSRTGISMKYTEAFF.

Here the CDR3 DNA reads TGCGCCAGCAGCACGCGGACAGGGACGGCCGAAGCTTTCTTT. Translation gives CASSTRTGTAEAFF. This sequence joins TRBV5-1 and TRBJ1-1, with 8 bases lining up with TRBD1. CDR3 length equals 14 residues. Germline V gene lookup returns CDR1 SGHRS and CDR2 YFSETQ. V trimming: 4 bases; J trimming: 8 bases; junction bases outside the gene matches: 10.